This TCR beta chain came from a study of regulatory T cells in long-lasting Graves disease (dated by TCRdb to the early 2020s). With respect to the entire study: Persistent Graves' disease was defined as antithyroid drug treatment for over 5 years with persistently positive TSH receptor autoantibodies. Persistent Graves' disease patients were compared with newly diagnosed Graves' disease patients by peripheral blood TCR sequencing and RNA sequencing. The study was conducted in China and was registered as a clinical trial. A total of some 35 samples underwent TCR sequencing, from around 13 patients with persistent Graves' disease and 20 or so patients with newly diagnosed Graves' disease. On average, persistent Graves' disease patients in the clinical cohort had been on antithyroid drugs for around ten years.

The library was built by means of multiplex PCR. Sequenced on an Illumina HiSeq 4000. To build TCR beta libraries, CDR3 regions were amplified by Arm-PCR using iRepertoire HTBI primers. Gel purification was performed on PCR products prior to sequencing. Per the source publication's procedure: A total of 62 TRBV and under 15 TRBJ segments were identified across samples and were used for gene usage analysis of CDR3 amino acid clonotypes. COPE and FqMerger were used to merge the filtered high-quality paired reads into contigs. Contigs were aligned with BLAST to IMGT TRBV, TRBD and TRBJ reference genes, and CDR3 was defined per IMGT. Any clonotype with a frequency above 0.1% was classified as a highly expanded clone. Shannon entropy was used to measure repertoire diversity, and the Gini coefficient was used to measure V-J evenness. A clonotype was considered public if more than one individual shared it. The public reads were quality trimmed at Q25 with fastp and then assembled into clones with MiXCR by TCRdb, keeping productive beta chains. Rows are combined by CDR3 protein, so each entry shows the most common genes and DNA. The V and J calls shown here were made by TCRdb, not taken from the authors' results. The sample table records about 430,000 distinct CDR3 sequences; under 25% of these occur just once. The ten top clones hold roughly an eighth of the sample.

The full study reports these points: Persistent patients shared more public clonotypes among themselves (around 3,000) than newly diagnosed patients did (approximately 970). Only the TCR beta chain was sequenced and analyzed. Because the primary lesion, thyroid tissue, could not be accessed, the study looked at peripheral blood alone. Preferential use of TRBV28, TRBJ1-2 and TRBJ2-5 was observed in persistent disease, whereas TRBV20-1 and TRBJ2-1 were favored in newly diagnosed disease. The small sample size was acknowledged by the authors as a limitation that may reduce accuracy. Lower TCR Shannon entropy and fewer highly expanded clones were observed in persistent Graves' disease patients than in newly diagnosed patients, which suggested clonal expansion.

What this sample's time point label stands for: persistent/refractory GD, antithyroid drugs over 5 years with positive TRAb. RNA was extracted from PBMCs in TRIzol for both TCR sequencing and RNA sequencing. Graves' disease was diagnosed according to American Thyroid Association guidelines. Patients for the study were recruited at an endocrinology department in Xi'an, China. From each patient, 8 to 10 milliliters of peripheral blood was collected into an EDTA anticoagulant tube. Ficoll Paque Plus density gradient separation was used to isolate PBMCs, and no further T cell sorting was performed. RNA quality was checked with an Agilent 2100 Bioanalyzer and agarose gel, and concentration with a NanoDrop 2000. Remarks on this clonotype: Its antigen is unknown. A much larger clone differs by one base, so this may be a read error.

Cut back by 0 bases and 6 bases, the V and J ends lie 9 bases apart. CDR1 and CDR2 are read off the germline V gene as SNHLY and FYNNEI. The CDR3 runs 13 amino acids, cysteine and phenylalanine included. CDR3 DNA is the only sequence kept; it has 39 bases, read in frame from the first base. The source is a female donor with Graves disease. Sequenced material: peripheral blood mononuclear cells (PBMCs), taken when the disease was refractory, from a patient treated with antithyroid drugs. The chain was built from TRBV2 and TRBJ2-7, with the D gene call left open. The CDR3 region reads CASSEAVALEQYF. The nucleotide sequence is TGTGCCAGCAGTGAAGCGGTGGCCCTCGAGCAGTACTTC.